These 14 T cell receptor beta chains originate from one sample sequenced in a study of CD8 T cells in Susac syndrome. RNA totalling roughly 0.45 to 1 ug underwent reverse transcription with random hexamers. One entry per CDR3 protein, called by TCRdb with MiXCR from the immunoSEQ multiplex PCR reads. The data contain under 550,000 distinct CDR3 sequences, approximately 85% of them singletons. The sequenced sample was CD8+ T cells from PBMCs. These receptor sequences come from a human donor with multiple sclerosis.

This sequence joins TRBV24-1 and TRBJ2-1; D is uncertain. Germline lookup yields CDR1 KGHDR and CDR2 SFDVKD. Trimming cost V 3 bases and J 2 bases, with 16 bases left between them. The CDR3 consists of 17 residues. The CDR3 is CATSDANSGQAYNEQFF. The CDR3 nucleotides read TGTGCCACCAGTGATGCGAATTCTGGGCAGGCCTACAATGAGCAGTTCTTC.

This clonotype was picked up a small number of times. This chain joins TRBV28 and TRBJ2-7; D unclear. The CDR3 runs 13 residues. V lost 7 bases and J lost 6, with 16 bases in between. Per germline, CDR1 MDHEN and CDR2 SYDVKM. As DNA, the CDR3 is TGTGCCAGCACCGGCGATAGAGGTGGCGAGCAGTACTTC. This gives the protein CASTGDRGGEQYF.

The gene calls are TRBV2 and TRBJ1-2; tentatively, D is TRBD1 (6 bases). V was cut by 8 bases and J by 6 bases, with 10 bases left in between. From germline, CDR1 is SNHLY and CDR2 FYNNEI. This CDR3 region has 11 residues. The chain's CDR3 is CASQGLDGYTF. The CDR3 DNA reads as TGTGCCAGCCAGGGGTTAGATGGCTACACCTTC.

The V gene is TRBV14, the J gene TRBJ1-6; D perhaps matches TRBD1 (6 bases). Germline V CDR1 and CDR2: SGHDN, FVKESK. V shed 4 bases and J shed 8 bases, with 18 bases lying between them. The CDR3 sequence is 16 residues long. This chain's CDR3 is CASSLAMTGPYSPLHF. CDR3 DNA: TGTGCCAGCAGCCTTGCAATGACAGGTCCATATTCACCCCTCCACTTT.

The rearrangement uses TRBV6-5 and TRBJ2-5; a weak D match, TRBD1 (6 bases). V was trimmed by 2 bases and J by 3 bases, leaving 16 bases between them. CDR3 length: 16 amino acids. In germline, CDR1 is MNHEY, CDR2 SVGAGI. The CDR3 DNA reads TGTGCCAGCAGTTACCAGGGGATGAGTGTAAAAGAGACCCAGTACTTC. Its translation is CASSYQGMSVKETQYF.

The gene calls are TRBV10-2 and TRBJ1-5; weak D call: TRBD1 (5 bases). The V and J ends lost 2 bases and 6 bases respectively, with 11 bases between them. The CDR3 runs to 14 residues. Germline V gene data show CDR1 as WSHSY and CDR2 as SAAADI. The CDR3 coding sequence is TGCGCCAGCAGTGAGGGGCAGGGTGGTCAGCCCCAGCATTTT. Translating it yields CASSEGQGGQPQHF.

This clonotype was recorded only once. The CDR3 DNA reads as TGTGCCAGCTCCGGGACCGAAAACTACGAGCAGTACTTC. Protein sequence: CASSGTENYEQYF. This chain uses TRBV7-9 with TRBJ2-7; D may be TRBD1 or TRBD2 (5 bases each). Trimming took 8 bases from V and 3 from J, leaving 14 bases between them. Germline CDR1 is SEHNR and CDR2 is FQNEAQ (reference sequence). This CDR3 is 13 amino acids long.

The chain uses TRBV20-1 and TRBJ2-1; 7 nucleotides align to TRBD2. This CDR3 has 16 residues. Germline assignment: CDR1 DFQATT and CDR2 SNEGSKA (reference sequence). V gave up 1 base and J gave up 0 bases; unmatched junction bases: 6. The CDR3 nucleotides read TGCAGTGCTAGAGTTGCGGGAGAGAGCTCCTACAATGAGCAGTTCTTC. It is translated as CSARVAGESSYNEQFF.

The chain couples TRBV19 to TRBJ2-7; TRBD1 aligns across 7 bases. The CDR3 loop spans 13 amino acids. The V gene end was trimmed by 9 bases and the J gene end by 3 bases; junction bases not matched to a gene: 8. The germline CDR1 and CDR2 sequences are LNHDA and SQIVND (reference sequence). CDR3 amino acids: CASGQGTVYEQYF. In DNA, the CDR3 is TGTGCCAGCGGTCAAGGGACAGTCTACGAGCAGTACTTC.

This rearrangement joins TRBV30 to TRBJ1-1; the match to TRBD1 covers 7 bases. Losses at the gene ends were 4 bases for V and 3 bases for J; bases not matched to a gene: 5. The germline V gene has CDR1 GTSNPN and CDR2 SVGIG (reference sequence). The CDR3 contains 13 residues. The CDR3, as DNA: TGTGCCTGGACTACAGGGGTCGACACTGAAGCTTTCTTT. This translates into CAWTTGVDTEAFF.

This clonotype was found once. The chain employs TRBV12-3 or TRBV12-4 and TRBJ1-4; 7 nucleotides match TRBD1. This CDR3 has 16 amino acids. V shed 4 bases and J 0 bases; nucleotides not matched to a gene: 5. The chain's CDR3 is CASSYRTGATNEKLFF. As DNA, the CDR3 is TGTGCCAGCAGTTACCGGACAGGAGCAACTAATGAAAAACTGTTTTTT.

The V gene is TRBV11-2, the J gene TRBJ2-1, with 7 bases aligning to TRBD2. CDR1 is SGHAT, CDR2 FQNNGV, per germline. V trimming: 0 bases; J trimming: 8 bases; junction bases outside the gene matches: 10. The CDR3 consists of 16 residues. The CDR3 loop is CASSLEVGGPFDEQFF. The CDR3, as DNA: TGTGCCAGCAGCTTAGAGGTGGGAGGGCCCTTCGATGAGCAGTTCTTC.

This rearrangement joins TRBV5-6 to TRBJ2-5; D unclear. From germline, CDR1 is SGHDT and CDR2 YYEEEE. The CDR3 loop spans 15 amino acids. Trimming shortened V by 6 bases and J by 1 base, and 16 bases separated the two germline ends. CDR3 protein: CASNPYGGPQETQYF. The CDR3 coding sequence is TGTGCCAGCAACCCTTATGGCGGACCCCAAGAGACCCAGTACTTC.

The chain couples TRBV4-1 to TRBJ2-7, with 8 positions matching TRBD1. V shed 0 bases and J 2 bases; nucleotides not matched to a gene: 6. Germline loops: CDR1 MGHRA, CDR2 YSYEKL. The CDR3 is 16 amino acids. The CDR3 reads CASSQDPRTGTYEQYF. The CDR3, as DNA: TGCGCCAGCAGCCAAGATCCGCGGACAGGGACCTACGAGCAGTACTTC.